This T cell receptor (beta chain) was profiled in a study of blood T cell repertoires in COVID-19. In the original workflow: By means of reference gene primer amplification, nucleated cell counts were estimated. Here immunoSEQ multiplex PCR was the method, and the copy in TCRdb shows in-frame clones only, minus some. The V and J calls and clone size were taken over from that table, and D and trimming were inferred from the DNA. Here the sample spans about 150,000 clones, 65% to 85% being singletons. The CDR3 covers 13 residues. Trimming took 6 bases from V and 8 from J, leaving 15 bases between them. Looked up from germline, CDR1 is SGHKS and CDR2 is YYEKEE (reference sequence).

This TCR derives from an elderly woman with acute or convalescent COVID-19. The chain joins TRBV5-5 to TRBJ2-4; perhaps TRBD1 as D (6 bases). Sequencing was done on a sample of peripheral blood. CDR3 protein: CASKVGGEYIQYF. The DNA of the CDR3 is TGTGCCAGCAAAGTAGGGGGAGAGTACATTCAGTACTTC.